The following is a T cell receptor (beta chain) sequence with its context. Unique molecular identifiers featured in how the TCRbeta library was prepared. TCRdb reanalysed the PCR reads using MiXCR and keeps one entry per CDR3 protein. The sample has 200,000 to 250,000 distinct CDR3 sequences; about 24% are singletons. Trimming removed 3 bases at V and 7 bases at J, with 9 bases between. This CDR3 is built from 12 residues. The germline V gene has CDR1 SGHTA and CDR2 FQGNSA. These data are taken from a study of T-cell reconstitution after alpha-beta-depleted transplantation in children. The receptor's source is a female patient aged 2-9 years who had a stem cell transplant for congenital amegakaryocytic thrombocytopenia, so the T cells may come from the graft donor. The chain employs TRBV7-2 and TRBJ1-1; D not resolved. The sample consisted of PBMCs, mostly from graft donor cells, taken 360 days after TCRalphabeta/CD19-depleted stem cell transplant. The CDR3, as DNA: TGTGCCAGCAGCTTGACGGCTCTTGAAGCTTTCTTT. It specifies CASSLTALEAFF.